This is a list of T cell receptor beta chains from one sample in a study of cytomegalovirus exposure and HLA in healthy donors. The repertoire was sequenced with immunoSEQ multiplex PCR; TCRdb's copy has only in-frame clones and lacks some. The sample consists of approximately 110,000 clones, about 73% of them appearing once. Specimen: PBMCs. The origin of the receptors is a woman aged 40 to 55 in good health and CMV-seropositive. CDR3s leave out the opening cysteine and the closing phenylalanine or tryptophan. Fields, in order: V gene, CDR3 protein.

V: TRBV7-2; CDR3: ASSLEWSEEKLF
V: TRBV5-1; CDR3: ASSSRTGVNGYT
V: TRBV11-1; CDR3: ASSLELAQETQY
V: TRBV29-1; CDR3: SATLNVGAMAQY
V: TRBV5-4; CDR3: ASSLAGTVRNTIY
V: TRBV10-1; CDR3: ASIRMDRSHYEQY
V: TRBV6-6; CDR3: ASSYSGTDEKLF
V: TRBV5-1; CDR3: ASSRGQVTRSTEAF
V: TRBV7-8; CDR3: ASSRQLQGRETQY
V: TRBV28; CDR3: ASSSPTGSTNEKLF
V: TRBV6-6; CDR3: ASSYHTGFGGNTIY
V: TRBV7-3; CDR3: ASSVRQDPYNEQF
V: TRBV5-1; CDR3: ASSLGDSTSPLH
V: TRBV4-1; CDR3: ASSHQNLGATSSYEQY
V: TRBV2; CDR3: ASRGGAPSMF
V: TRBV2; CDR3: ASSEGATTPYEQY
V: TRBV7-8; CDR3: ASSLAGSPGELF
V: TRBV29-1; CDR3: SVARDRAGTDTQY
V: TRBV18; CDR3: ASSPTVDTGAYGYT
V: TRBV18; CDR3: ASSTLQGAEKLF
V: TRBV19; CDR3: ASRLGGDRGYT
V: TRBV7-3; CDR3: ASSSDRVSTEAF
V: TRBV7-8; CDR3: ASSSDDGSSYEQY
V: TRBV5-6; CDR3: ASTAGPNNEQF
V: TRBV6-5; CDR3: ASGRDSSNQPQH
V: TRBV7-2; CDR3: ASSLNAGGSEKLF
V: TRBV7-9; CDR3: ASSLTGAVGYT
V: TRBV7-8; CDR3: ASSPRTGGGQPQH
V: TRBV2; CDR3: ASSPSGVYNEQF